Below, 15 T cell receptor beta chains from the same sample are listed, as sequenced in a study of blood T cell repertoires in COVID-19. Produced via immunoSEQ multiplex PCR; TCRdb's table is partial and in-frame only. The sample carries about 170,000 clones, approximately 84% recorded once. Sequenced input: peripheral blood. These receptor sequences come from a woman older than 75 with acute or convalescent COVID-19.

This clone appeared a few times. This chain links TRBV19 with TRBJ2-3; 14 nucleotides match TRBD2. The germline V gene has CDR1 LNHDA and CDR2 SQIVND (reference sequence). The CDR3 runs 16 residues. V shed 6 bases, J shed 3 bases, and the junction held 5 bases outside the gene matches. The CDR3 DNA is TGTGCCAGTAGCGAGGGGACTAGCGGGAGAACAGATACGCAGTATTTT. Protein sequence: CASSEGTSGRTDTQYF.

This chain links TRBV2 with TRBJ1-2, with TRBD1 matching over 10 bases. Germline assignment: CDR1 SNHLY and CDR2 FYNNEI. The CDR3 is 16 amino acids. V gave up 7 bases and J gave up 3 bases; unmatched junction bases: 11. Here the CDR3 reads CASTRRTGGGDYGYTF. CDR3 DNA sequence: TGTGCCAGCACTCGACGGACAGGGGGGGGAGACTATGGCTACACCTTC. Complete variable domain (other parts from reference TRBV2 and TRBJ1-2): EPEVTQTPSHQVTQMGQEVILRCVPISNHLYFYWYRQILGQKVEFLVSFYNNEISEKSEIFDDQFSVERPDGSNFTLKIRSTKLEDSAMYFCASTRRTGGGDYGYTFGSGTRLTVV.

This clone has just a few counts. This rearrangement joins TRBV2 to TRBJ2-7, with D possibly being TRBD2 (6 bases). In germline, CDR1 is SNHLY, CDR2 FYNNEI. The CDR3 is 16 residues long. V was shortened by 3 bases and J by 4 bases, with 19 bases between the two germline ends. This CDR3 reads CASSERGGGGWYEQYF. In DNA, the CDR3 is TGTGCCAGCAGTGAGCGGGGAGGCGGAGGTTGGTACGAGCAGTACTTC.

This rearrangement joins TRBV5-4 to TRBJ2-3; 12 positions match TRBD2. Germline V gene sequence: CDR1 SGHNT, CDR2 YYREEE (reference sequence). CDR3 size: 17 residues. Trimming at V came to 0 bases and at J to 3 bases, leaving 5 bases not matched to a gene. This CDR3 is CASSLEASGRGTDTQYF. CDR3 in DNA: TGTGCCAGCAGCTTGGAGGCTAGCGGGAGGGGAACAGATACGCAGTATTTT.

The rearrangement joins TRBV12-5 to TRBJ2-5, with 8 bases aligning to TRBD2. The CDR3 has 19 residues. From germline, CDR1 is LGHNT and CDR2 FRNRAP. After removal of 3 bases from V and 2 bases from J, the junction contained 17 bases not matched to a gene. The CDR3 here is CASGFLPRGGIPIQETQYF. CDR3 nucleotide sequence: TGTGCTAGTGGTTTTCTACCCCGGGGGGGCATACCAATACAAGAGACCCAGTACTTC.

The CDR3 DNA reads as TGCAGCGTTGGTGAGGGAGTGGGCTATGGCTACACCTTC. Translated: CSVGEGVGYGYTF. The chain couples TRBV29-1 to TRBJ1-2; D is ambiguous. Germline V CDR1 and CDR2: SQVTM, ANQGSEA. The CDR3 covers 13 residues. V lost 4 bases and J 4 bases, leaving 13 bases between the germline ends.

The J gene is TRBJ2-7, the V gene TRBV7-9; 12 bases align to TRBD2. V gave up 5 bases and J gave up 2 bases; unmatched junction bases: 4. Per the germline V gene, CDR1 is SEHNR and CDR2 is FQNEAQ (reference sequence). The length of the CDR3 is 15 residues. The CDR3 DNA is TGTGCCAGCAGCACTTCTAGCGGGAGGGCCTACGAGCAGTACTTC. Its protein is CASSTSSGRAYEQYF. The full variable domain, in which reference TRBV7-9 and TRBJ2-7 provide the parts outside the CDR3, is DTGVSQNPRHKITKRGQNVTFRCDPISEHNRLYWYRQTLGQGPEFLTYFQNEAQLEKSRLLSDRFSAERPKGSFSTLEIQRTEQGDSAMYLCASSTSSGRAYEQYFGPGTRLTVT.

The chain has TRBV5-1 and TRBJ2-2, with 9 bases identical to TRBD2. The CDR3 runs 15 residues. Germline values: CDR1 SGHRS, CDR2 YFSETQ. Germline trimming cut 0 bases from V and 5 bases from J; bases unmatched to any gene: 2. CDR3 DNA sequence: TGCGCCAGCAGCTTGGACCTAGCGGGGACCGGGGAGCTGTTTTTT. Its protein is CASSLDLAGTGELFF.

This clone was detected once. V usage is TRBV11-2 and J usage is TRBJ2-7; D uncertain. Germline V gene lookup returns CDR1 SGHAT and CDR2 FQNNGV. CDR3 length: 13 residues. V lost 0 bases and J lost 7, with 10 bases in between. Here the CDR3 reads CASSLEVYREQYF. CDR3 DNA: TGTGCCAGCAGCTTAGAGGTGTATAGAGAGCAGTACTTC.

The genes are TRBV12-5 and TRBJ2-3; 8 nucleotides line up with TRBD1. The V segment lost 4 bases and the J segment 14 bases; nucleotides outside the gene matches: 5. The length of the CDR3 is 11 residues. Germline V lookup: CDR1 LGHNT, CDR2 FRNRAP. Here the CDR3 reads CASGSDRGRYF. CDR3 bases: TGTGCTAGTGGTTCAGACAGGGGACGGTATTTT.

The chain recombines TRBV5-1 with TRBJ2-7; maybe TRBD1 (6 bases). The CDR3 is made up of 13 amino acids. V lost 5 bases to trimming and J lost 3 bases, with 12 bases between them. Germline values: CDR1 SGHRS, CDR2 YFSETQ. Here the CDR3 DNA reads TGCGCCAGCAGATCATCACAGGGCTACGAGCAGTACTTC. This encodes CASRSSQGYEQYF.

The DNA for the CDR3 is TGTGCCAGCTCCCCTCAGGCAACCTATGGCTACACCTTC. Translating it yields CASSPQATYGYTF. The chain links TRBV28 to TRBJ1-2; D unclear. Germline CDR1 reads MDHEN; CDR2 reads SYDVKM. Trimming stripped 8 bases from V and 4 bases from J, with 14 bases between. The CDR3 loop spans 13 amino acids.

This clone was detected a few times. This sequence joins TRBV13 and TRBJ2-1; D might be TRBD1 (5 bases). Trimming shortened V by 5 bases and J by 4 bases, and 12 bases separated the two germline ends. Germline lookup yields CDR1 PRHDT and CDR2 FYEKMQ (reference sequence). The CDR3 spans 14 residues. CDR3 sequence (DNA): TGTGCCAGCAGCCCCCAGGGCGGTTACAATGAGCAGTTCTTC. It codes for CASSPQGGYNEQFF.

V is TRBV21-1 and J is TRBJ1-2; the D call TRBD1 from the table was never checked on the DNA. TRBV21-1 is marked as a pseudogene. The CDR3 length is 18 residues. The CDR3 protein is CASSKESVQVVGYYGYTF. The CDR3 nucleotides read TGTGCCAGCAGCAAAGAGTCTGTACAGGTCGTCGGTTATTATGGCTACACCTTC.

The V gene is TRBV10-3, the J gene TRBJ1-4; 10 bases agree with TRBD1. Germline loops: CDR1 ENHRY, CDR2 SYGVKD. The ends lost 3 bases at V and 7 bases at J; junction bases unmatched: 8. The length of the CDR3 is 16 residues. Here the CDR3 DNA reads TGTGCCATCAGTGACCTGGTGACAGGGGGCATTGAAAAACTGTTTTTT. Protein product: CAISDLVTGGIEKLFF.